The 14 T cell receptor beta chains listed next were all sequenced from one sample in a study. TCRdb redid the calling of the RT-PCR reads with MiXCR, one entry per CDR3 protein. This sample yields about 700,000 distinct CDR3 sequences, of which approximately 15% are seen a single time; about 3.9% belongs to the top ten. Source material: memory CD4+ T cells from blood. Receptor source: a female donor in good health, serving as a healthy control.

The gene calls are TRBV7-3 and TRBJ2-2; D possibly corresponds to TRBD1 (5 bases). The CDR3 runs 14 residues. V lost 5 bases, J lost 5 bases, and 12 bases lay in between. In germline, CDR1 is SGHTA, CDR2 FQGTGA. DNA of the CDR3: TGTGCCAGCAGCCCAGGGTTTTCAACCGGGGAGCTGTTTTTT. This encodes CASSPGFSTGELFF.

J is TRBJ1-1 and V is TRBV5-1; 8 positions agree with TRBD1. This CDR3 region has 15 residues. Per germline, CDR1 SGHRS and CDR2 YFSETQ. The J segment lost 7 bases and the V segment lost 0 bases, leaving 8 bases of the junction unmatched. The DNA of the CDR3 is TGCGCCAGCAGCTTGGCCGGACAGGGCTTAGATGAAGCTTTCTTT. Its protein product is CASSLAGQGLDEAFF.

V usage is TRBV6-2 or TRBV6-3 and J usage is TRBJ2-1, with D possibly TRBD2 on 5 matching bases. The CDR3 covers 16 residues. With 10 bases removed from V and 2 bases from J, the gap between germline ends came to 21 bases. Germline CDR1 reads MNHEY; CDR2 reads SVGEGT. The CDR3 is CANPPPDGVTYNEQFF. The CDR3 DNA reads TGTGCCAACCCGCCCCCTGACGGGGTTACCTACAATGAGCAGTTCTTC.

The gene calls are TRBV6-1 and TRBJ2-4, with 13 bases that match TRBD2. Germline V CDR1 and CDR2: MNHNS, SASEGT. V lost 6 bases and J lost 6; bases outside the gene matches: 8. CDR3 size: 16 residues. CDR3 sequence reads: CASRPTSGRIGNIQYF. The DNA for the CDR3 is TGTGCCAGCAGACCGACTAGCGGGAGGATTGGAAACATTCAGTACTTC.

This clonotype has a count of ten or more. J is TRBJ1-1 and V is TRBV6-5, with no clear D. The CDR3 covers 13 residues. V was pared by 6 bases and J by 1 base, with 9 bases between. CDR1 is MNHEY, CDR2 SVGAGI, per germline. In nucleotides, the CDR3 is TGTGCCAGCAGCCCCAATCGGAACACTGAAGCTTTCTTT. It encodes CASSPNRNTEAFF.

The sample holds a few counts of this clonotype. The chain joins TRBV6-5 to TRBJ2-7; possibly TRBD2 for D (6 bases). V was pared by 0 bases and J by 2 bases, with 14 bases between. The CDR3 consists of 16 residues. Looked up from germline, CDR1 is MNHEY and CDR2 is SVGAGI. For the CDR3, the DNA is TGTGCCAGCAGTTACTCTGGAGGGGACGGGGCCTACGAGCAGTACTTC. The encoded protein is CASSYSGGDGAYEQYF.

As DNA, the CDR3 is TGTGCCAGCAGCTCCCCTGAGGGCTACGAGCAGTACTTC. It yields the protein CASSSPEGYEQYF. This chain uses TRBV27 with TRBJ2-7, with D possibly TRBD2 on 5 matching bases. The CDR3 loop spans 13 amino acids. Trimming cost V 6 bases and J 3 bases, with 12 bases left between them. Germline lookup yields CDR1 MNHEY and CDR2 SMNVEV (reference sequence).

A few counts support this clonotype. The genes are TRBV7-2 and TRBJ1-5; the D gene is possibly TRBD1 (5 bases). This CDR3 is built from 14 residues. Germline V gene data show CDR1 as SGHTA and CDR2 as FQGNSA. The V end lost 4 bases, the J end lost 4 bases, and 11 bases lay between the germline ends. The CDR3 DNA reads as TGTGCCAGCAGCTCCGGGACGAGTAATCAGCCCCAGCATTTT. Amino acids: CASSSGTSNQPQHF.

This chain joins TRBV7-8 and TRBJ1-1, with D tentatively TRBD1 (5 bases). Germline loops: CDR1 SGHVS, CDR2 FQNEAQ. Trimming stripped 4 bases from V and 6 bases from J, with 18 bases between. The CDR3 has 15 residues. The CDR3, as DNA: TGTGCCAGCAGCTCGCCACAGCCTGGGACCTCTGAAGCTTTCTTT. Protein: CASSSPQPGTSEAFF.

This clonotype was seen a handful of times. J is TRBJ2-5 and V is TRBV6-2 or TRBV6-3; D perhaps matches TRBD2 (5 bases). This CDR3 contains 17 residues. The ends were cut back, 7 bases at V and 4 bases at J, with 25 bases in the middle. Per the germline V gene, CDR1 is MNHEY and CDR2 is SVGEGT. Here the CDR3 reads CASKPDFGLGGIETQYF. In DNA, the CDR3 is TGTGCCAGCAAACCTGATTTCGGACTCGGAGGAATAGAGACCCAGTACTTC.

The gene calls are TRBV12-3 or TRBV12-4 and TRBJ1-3, with 8 positions matching TRBD1. V was clipped by 5 bases and J by 3 bases; unmatched bases: 6. CDR3 length: 15 residues. CDR3: CASSILTGVGNTIYF. In DNA, the CDR3 is TGTGCCAGCAGTATCCTGACAGGGGTTGGAAACACCATATATTTT.

The sample holds many counts of this clonotype. The chain joins TRBV6-2 or TRBV6-3 to TRBJ2-1; D may correspond to TRBD1 or TRBD2 (5 bases each). The CDR3 length is 14 residues. Per germline, CDR1 MNHEY and CDR2 SVGEGT. Trimming left V 7 bases short and J 4 bases short, with 14 bases between. The CDR3 DNA reads TGTGCCAGCACTGGGGCTAGCCCTTACAATGAGCAGTTCTTC. Translation gives CASTGASPYNEQFF.

This clonotype has more than one count but fewer than ten. V is TRBV7-2 and J is TRBJ1-3; a possible D gene is TRBD1 (5 bases). This CDR3 spans 15 amino acids. V was pared by 4 bases and J by 0 bases, with 10 bases between. Germline V gene data show CDR1 as SGHTA and CDR2 as FQGNSA. CDR3 amino acids: CASSSGPNSGNTIYF. Written as DNA, the CDR3 is TGTGCCAGCAGCTCGGGACCAAACTCTGGAAACACCATATATTTT.

The chain has TRBV7-3 and TRBJ2-2; 9 positions match TRBD1. CDR1 and CDR2 (germline): SGHTA, FQGTGA. V lost 5 bases to trimming and J lost 4 bases; unmatched junction nucleotides: 8. The CDR3 contains 16 residues. The CDR3 DNA follows: TGTGCCAGCAGCCCCCGGACAGGGGTTGGCACCGGGGAGCTGTTTTTT. Its translation: CASSPRTGVGTGELFF.